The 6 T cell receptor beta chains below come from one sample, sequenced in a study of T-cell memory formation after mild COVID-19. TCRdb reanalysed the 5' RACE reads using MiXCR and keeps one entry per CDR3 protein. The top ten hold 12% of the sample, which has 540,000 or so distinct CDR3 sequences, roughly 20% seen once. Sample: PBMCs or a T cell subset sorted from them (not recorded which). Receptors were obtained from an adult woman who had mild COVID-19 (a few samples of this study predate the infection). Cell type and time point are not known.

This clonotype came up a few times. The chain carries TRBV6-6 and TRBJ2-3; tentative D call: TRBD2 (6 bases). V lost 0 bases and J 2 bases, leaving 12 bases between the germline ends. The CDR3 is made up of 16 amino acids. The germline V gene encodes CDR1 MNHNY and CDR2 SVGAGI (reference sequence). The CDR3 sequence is CASSYSPAGPTDTQYF. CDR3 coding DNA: TGTGCCAGCAGTTACTCTCCGGCGGGGCCCACAGATACGCAGTATTTT.

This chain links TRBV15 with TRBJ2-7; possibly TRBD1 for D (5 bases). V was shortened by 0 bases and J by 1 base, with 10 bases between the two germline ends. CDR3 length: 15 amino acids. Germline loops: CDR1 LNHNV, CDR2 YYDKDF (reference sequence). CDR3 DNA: TGTGCCACCAGCAGAGATCTTCCAGGGTCCTACGAGCAGTACTTC. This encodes CATSRDLPGSYEQYF. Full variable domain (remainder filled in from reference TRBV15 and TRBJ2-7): DAMVIQNPRYQVTQFGKPVTLSCSQTLNHNVMYWYQQKSSQAPKLLFHYYDKDFNNEADTPDNFQSRRPNTSFCFLDIRSPGLGDTAMYLCATSRDLPGSYEQYFGPGTRLTVT.

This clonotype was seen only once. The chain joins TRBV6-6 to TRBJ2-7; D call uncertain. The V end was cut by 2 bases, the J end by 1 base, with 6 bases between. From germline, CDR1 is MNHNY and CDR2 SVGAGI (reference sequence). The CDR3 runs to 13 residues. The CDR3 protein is CASSYANSYEQYF. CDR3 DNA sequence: TGTGCCAGCAGTTACGCTAATTCCTACGAGCAGTACTTC.

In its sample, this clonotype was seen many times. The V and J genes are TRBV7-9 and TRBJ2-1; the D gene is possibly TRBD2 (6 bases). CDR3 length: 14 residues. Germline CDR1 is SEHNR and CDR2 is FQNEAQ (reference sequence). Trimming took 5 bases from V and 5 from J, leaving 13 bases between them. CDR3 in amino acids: CASSPGLGHNEQFF. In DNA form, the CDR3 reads TGTGCCAGCAGCCCGGGACTGGGGCACAATGAGCAGTTCTTC.

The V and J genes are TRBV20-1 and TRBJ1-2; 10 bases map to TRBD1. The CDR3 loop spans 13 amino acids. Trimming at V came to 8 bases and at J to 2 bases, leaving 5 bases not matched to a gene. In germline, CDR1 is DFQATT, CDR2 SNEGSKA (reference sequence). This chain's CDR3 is CSSPGQGNYGYTF. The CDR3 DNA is TGCAGTTCGCCGGGACAGGGGAACTATGGCTACACCTTC.

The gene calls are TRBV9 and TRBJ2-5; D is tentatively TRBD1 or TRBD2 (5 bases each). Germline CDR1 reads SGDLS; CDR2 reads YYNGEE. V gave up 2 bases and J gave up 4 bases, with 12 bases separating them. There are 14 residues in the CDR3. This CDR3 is CASSVGAFGETQYF. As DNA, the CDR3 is TGTGCCAGCAGCGTCGGGGCTTTTGGAGAGACCCAGTACTTC.